This T cell receptor beta chain originates from a study of identical twins. Study-wide findings and caveats: Clonotypes of the beta chain that were abundant in cord blood carried fewer insertions (memory repertoires showed none).

TCRdb re-derived calls from the 5' RACE reads in MiXCR, one entry per CDR3 protein. The table shows about 810,000 distinct CDR3 sequences, with approximately 13% occurring only once. As concerns this clonotype: Its antigen is undetermined.

Germline CDR1 LGHDT, CDR2 YNNKEL (reference sequence). There are 16 residues in the CDR3. The V and J ends lost 3 bases and 9 bases, in that order; junction bases with no gene match: 13. The data also belong to a second study, concerning yellow fever vaccine responses in identical twins.

The receptor was derived from a woman aged 18 to 35 in good health. The J gene is TRBJ2-3, the V gene TRBV3-1; 9 nucleotides line up with TRBD2. Material: PBMCs. In DNA form, the CDR3 reads TGTGCCAGCAGCCAGCCGGGACTAGCCTGGTTGATGACGCAGTATTTT. It specifies CASSQPGLAWLMTQYF.